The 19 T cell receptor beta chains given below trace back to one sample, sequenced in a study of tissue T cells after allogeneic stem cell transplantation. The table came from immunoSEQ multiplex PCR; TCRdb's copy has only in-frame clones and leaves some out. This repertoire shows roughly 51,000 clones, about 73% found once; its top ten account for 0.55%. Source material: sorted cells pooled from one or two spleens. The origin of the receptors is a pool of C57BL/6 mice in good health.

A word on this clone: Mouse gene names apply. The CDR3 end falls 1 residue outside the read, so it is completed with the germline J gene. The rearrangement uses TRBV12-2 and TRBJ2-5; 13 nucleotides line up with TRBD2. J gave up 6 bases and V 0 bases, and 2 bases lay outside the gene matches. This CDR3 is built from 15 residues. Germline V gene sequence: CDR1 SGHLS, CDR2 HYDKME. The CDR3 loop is CASSLGLGGLDTQYF. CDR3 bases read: TGTGCCAGCTCTCTCGGACTGGGGGGGCTGGACACCCAGTAC.

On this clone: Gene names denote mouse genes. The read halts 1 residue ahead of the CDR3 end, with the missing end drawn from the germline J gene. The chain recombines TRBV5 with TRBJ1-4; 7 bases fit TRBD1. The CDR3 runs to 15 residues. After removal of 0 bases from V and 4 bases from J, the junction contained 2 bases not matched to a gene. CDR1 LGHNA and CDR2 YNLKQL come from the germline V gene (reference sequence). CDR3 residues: CASSQETGVNERLFF. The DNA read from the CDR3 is TGTGCCAGCAGCCAAGAAACAGGGGTCAACGAAAGATTATTT.

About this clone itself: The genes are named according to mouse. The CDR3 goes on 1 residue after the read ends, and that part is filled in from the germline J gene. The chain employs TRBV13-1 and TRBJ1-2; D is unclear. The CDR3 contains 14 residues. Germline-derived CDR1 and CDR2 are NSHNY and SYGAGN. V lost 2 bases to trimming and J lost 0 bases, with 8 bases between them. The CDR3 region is CASSERHSNSDYTF. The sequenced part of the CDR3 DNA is TGTGCCAGCAGTGAAAGGCACTCAAACTCCGACTACACC.

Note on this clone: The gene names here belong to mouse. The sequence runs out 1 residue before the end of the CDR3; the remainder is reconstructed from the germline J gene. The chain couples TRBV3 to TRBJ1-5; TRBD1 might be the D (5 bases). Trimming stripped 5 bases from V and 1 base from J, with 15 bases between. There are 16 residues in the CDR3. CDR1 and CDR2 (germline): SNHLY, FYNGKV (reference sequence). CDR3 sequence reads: CASSIKGRENNQAPLF. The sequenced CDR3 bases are TGTGCCAGCAGCATAAAGGGGAGAGAGAACAACCAGGCTCCGCTT.

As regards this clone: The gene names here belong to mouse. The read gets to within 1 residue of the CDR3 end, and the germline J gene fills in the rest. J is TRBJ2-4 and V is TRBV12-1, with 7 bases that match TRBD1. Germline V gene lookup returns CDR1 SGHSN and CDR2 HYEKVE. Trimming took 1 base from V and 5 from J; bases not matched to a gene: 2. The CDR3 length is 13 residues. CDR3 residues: CASSLAGGNTLYF. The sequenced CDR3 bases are TGTGCCAGCTCTCTGGCAGGGGGAAACACCTTGTAC. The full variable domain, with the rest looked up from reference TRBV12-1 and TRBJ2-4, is DSGVVQSPRHIIKEKGGRSVLTCIPISGHSNVVWYQQTLGKELKFLIQHYEKVERDKGFLPSRFSVQQFDDYHSEMNMSALELEDSAMYFCASSLAGGNTLYFGAGTRLSVL.

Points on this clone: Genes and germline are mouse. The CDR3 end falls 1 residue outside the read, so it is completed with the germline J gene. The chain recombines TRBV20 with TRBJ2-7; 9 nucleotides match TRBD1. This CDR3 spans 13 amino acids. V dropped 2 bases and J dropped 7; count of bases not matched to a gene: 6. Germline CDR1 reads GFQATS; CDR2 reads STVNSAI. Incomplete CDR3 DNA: TGTGGTGCTAGGAGGGGACAGGGAGGGGAACAGTAC. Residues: CGARRGQGGEQY. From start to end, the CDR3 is CGARRGQGGEQYF.

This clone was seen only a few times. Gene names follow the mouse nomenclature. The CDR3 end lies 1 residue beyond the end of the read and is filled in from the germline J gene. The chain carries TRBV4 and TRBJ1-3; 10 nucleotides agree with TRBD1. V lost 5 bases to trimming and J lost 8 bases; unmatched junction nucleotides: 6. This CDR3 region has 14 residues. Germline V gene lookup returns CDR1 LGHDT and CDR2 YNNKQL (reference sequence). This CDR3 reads CASSPRTGGDTLYF. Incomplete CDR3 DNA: TGTGCCAGCAGCCCCCGGACAGGGGGAGATACGCTCTAT.

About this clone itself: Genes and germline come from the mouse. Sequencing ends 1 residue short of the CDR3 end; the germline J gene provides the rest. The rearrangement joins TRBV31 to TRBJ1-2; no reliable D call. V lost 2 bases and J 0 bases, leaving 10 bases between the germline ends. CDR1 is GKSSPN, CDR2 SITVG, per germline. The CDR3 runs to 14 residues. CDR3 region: CAWSTGDTNSDYTF. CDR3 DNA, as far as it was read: TGTGCCTGGAGTACGGGAGATACAAACTCCGACTACACC.

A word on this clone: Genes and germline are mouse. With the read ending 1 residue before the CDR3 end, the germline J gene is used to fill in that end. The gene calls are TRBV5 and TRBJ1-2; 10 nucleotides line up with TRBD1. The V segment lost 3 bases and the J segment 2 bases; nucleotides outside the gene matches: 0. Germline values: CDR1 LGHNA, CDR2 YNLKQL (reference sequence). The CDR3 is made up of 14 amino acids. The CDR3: CASSQTGGNSDYTF. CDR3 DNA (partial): TGTGCCAGCAGCCAGACAGGGGGCAACTCCGACTACACC.

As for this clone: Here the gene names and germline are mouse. The CDR3 DNA, read in part, is TGTGCCAGCGGGGACAGGGGTTACACCGGGCAGCTCTAC. It specifies CASGDRGYTGQLY. The full CDR3 sequence reads CASGDRGYTGQLYF. The rearrangement joins TRBV13-2 to TRBJ2-2; TRBD1 matches 9 bases. The CDR3 is cut off 1 residue early in the read; its end comes from the germline J gene. Unmatched junction bases numbered 2, after V lost 5 bases and J lost 3 bases. The germline CDR1 and CDR2 sequences are NNHNN and SYGAGS (reference sequence). The CDR3 covers 14 residues.

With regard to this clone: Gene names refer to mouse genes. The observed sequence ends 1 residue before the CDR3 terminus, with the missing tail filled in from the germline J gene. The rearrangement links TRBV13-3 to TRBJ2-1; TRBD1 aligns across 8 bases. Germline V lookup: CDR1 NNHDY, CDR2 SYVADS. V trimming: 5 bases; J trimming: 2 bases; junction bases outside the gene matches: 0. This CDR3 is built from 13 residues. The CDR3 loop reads CASRDRDYAEQFF. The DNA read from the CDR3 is TGTGCCAGCAGGGACAGGGACTATGCTGAGCAGTTC.

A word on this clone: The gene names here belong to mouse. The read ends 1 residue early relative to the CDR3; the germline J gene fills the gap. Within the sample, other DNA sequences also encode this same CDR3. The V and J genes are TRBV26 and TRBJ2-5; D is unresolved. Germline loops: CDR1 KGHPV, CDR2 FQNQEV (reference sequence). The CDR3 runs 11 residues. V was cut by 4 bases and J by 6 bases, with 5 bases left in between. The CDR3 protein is CASSPQDTQYF. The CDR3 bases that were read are TGTGCCAGCAGTCCCCAGGACACCCAGTAC. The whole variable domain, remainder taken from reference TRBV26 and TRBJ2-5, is NSKVIQTPRYLVKGQGQKAKMRCIPEKGHPVVFWYQQNKNNEFKFLINFQNQEVLQQIDMTEKRFSAECPSNSPCSLEIQSSEAGDSALYLCASSPQDTQYFGPGTRLLVL.

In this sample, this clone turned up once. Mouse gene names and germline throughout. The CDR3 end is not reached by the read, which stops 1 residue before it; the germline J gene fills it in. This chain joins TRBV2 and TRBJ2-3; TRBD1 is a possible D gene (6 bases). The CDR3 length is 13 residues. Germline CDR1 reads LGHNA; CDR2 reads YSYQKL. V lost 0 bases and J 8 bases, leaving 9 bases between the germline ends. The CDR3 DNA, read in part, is TGTGCCAGCAGCCAAGAAACAGGGAGAACGCTGTAT. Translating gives CASSQETGRTLY. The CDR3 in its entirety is CASSQETGRTLYF.

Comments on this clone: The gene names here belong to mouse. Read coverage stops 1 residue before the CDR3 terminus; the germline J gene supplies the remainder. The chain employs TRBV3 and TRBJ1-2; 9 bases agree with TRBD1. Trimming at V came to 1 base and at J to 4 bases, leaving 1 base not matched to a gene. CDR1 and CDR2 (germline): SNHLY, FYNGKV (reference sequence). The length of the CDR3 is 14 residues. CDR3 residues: CASSLVQGASDYTF. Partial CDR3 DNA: TGTGCCAGCAGCTTAGTACAGGGGGCCTCCGACTACACC.

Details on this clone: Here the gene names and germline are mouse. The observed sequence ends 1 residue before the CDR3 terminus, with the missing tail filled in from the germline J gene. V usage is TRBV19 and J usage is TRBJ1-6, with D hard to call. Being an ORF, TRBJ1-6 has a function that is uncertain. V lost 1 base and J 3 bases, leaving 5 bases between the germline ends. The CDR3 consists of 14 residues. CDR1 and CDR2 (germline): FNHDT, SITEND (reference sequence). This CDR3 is CASSIHLYNSPLYF. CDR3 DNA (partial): TGTGCCAGCAGTATACACCTCTATAATTCGCCCCTCTAC.

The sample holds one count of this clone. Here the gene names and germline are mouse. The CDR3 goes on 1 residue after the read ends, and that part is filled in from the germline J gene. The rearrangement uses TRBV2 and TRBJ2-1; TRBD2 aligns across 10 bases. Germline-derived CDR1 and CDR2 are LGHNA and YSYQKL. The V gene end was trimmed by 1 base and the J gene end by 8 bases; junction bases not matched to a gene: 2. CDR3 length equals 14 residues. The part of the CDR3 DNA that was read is TGTGCCAGCAGCCAAGGGGGACTGGGGTCTGAGCAGTTC. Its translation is CASSQGGLGSEQF. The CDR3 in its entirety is CASSQGGLGSEQFF.

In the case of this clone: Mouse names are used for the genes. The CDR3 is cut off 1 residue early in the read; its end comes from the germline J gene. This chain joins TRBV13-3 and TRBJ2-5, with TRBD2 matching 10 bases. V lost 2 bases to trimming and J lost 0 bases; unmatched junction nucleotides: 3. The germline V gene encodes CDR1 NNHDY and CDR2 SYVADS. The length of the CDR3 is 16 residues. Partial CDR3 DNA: TGTGCCAGCAGTGAAGGACTGGGGGTTAACCAAGACACCCAGTAC. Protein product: CASSEGLGVNQDTQY. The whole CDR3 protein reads CASSEGLGVNQDTQYF.

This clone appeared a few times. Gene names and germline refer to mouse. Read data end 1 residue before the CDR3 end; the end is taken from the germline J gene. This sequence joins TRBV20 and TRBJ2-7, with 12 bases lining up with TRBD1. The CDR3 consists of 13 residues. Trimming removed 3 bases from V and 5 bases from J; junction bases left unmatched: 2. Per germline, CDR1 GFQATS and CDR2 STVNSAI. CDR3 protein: CGARRDRGHEQYF. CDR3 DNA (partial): TGTGGTGCTAGAAGGGACAGGGGGCATGAACAGTAC.

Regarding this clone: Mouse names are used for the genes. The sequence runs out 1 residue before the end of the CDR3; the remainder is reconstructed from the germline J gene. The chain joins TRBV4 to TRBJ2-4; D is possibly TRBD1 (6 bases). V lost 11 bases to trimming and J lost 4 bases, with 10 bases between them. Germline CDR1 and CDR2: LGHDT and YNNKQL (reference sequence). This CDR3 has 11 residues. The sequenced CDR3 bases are TGTGCCGTCCGGGACAAAAACACCTTGTAC. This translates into CAVRDKNTLY. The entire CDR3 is CAVRDKNTLYF.